The 30 T cell receptor beta chains below all came from one sample that was sequenced in a study of EBV T-cell therapy then PD-1 blockade in nasopharyngeal carcinoma. Libraries were prepared by immunoSEQ multiplex PCR; TCRdb keeps only in-frame clonotypes and omits some of them. The sample yields approximately 25,000 clones, under 90% seen once. What these receptors recognize is not known. Regarding treatment: AdE1-LMPpoly-expanded autologous EBV-specific T-cell therapy followed by anti-PD-1 nivolumab. Material: CD8+ T cells from blood, obtained at roughly day 60 from a patient whose treatment included autologous EBV-specific T cells and nivolumab. The receptors derive from a man aged 35-49 years with nasopharyngeal carcinoma.

The V and J genes are TRBV2 and TRBJ2-7, with TRBD1 matching over 10 bases. The CDR3 covers 16 residues. After removal of 6 bases from V and 0 bases from J, the junction contained 8 bases not matched to a gene. Per germline, CDR1 SNHLY and CDR2 FYNNEI. The CDR3 here is CASSPGTGDYSYEQYF. CDR3 nucleotides: TGTGCCAGCAGCCCCGGGACAGGGGATTACTCCTACGAGCAGTACTTC.

This chain connects TRBV7-3 to TRBJ2-3; 13 bases map to TRBD2. V trimming: 5 bases; J trimming: 7 bases; junction bases outside the gene matches: 3. The CDR3 totals 14 residues. Germline CDR1 reads SGHTA; CDR2 reads FQGTGA. In nucleotides, the CDR3 is TGTGCCAGCAGCAGGGGACTAGCGGGGAATACGCAGTATTTT. This translates into CASSRGLAGNTQYF.

The chain joins TRBV5-4 to TRBJ1-2; unclear D gene. CDR3 length: 15 residues. The V and J ends lost 4 bases and 5 bases respectively, with 18 bases between them. CDR1 is SGHNT, CDR2 YYREEE, per germline (reference sequence). In DNA form, the CDR3 reads TGTGCCAGCAGCCTGATACCGGGTCCCCTTTATGGCTACACCTTC. Its protein product is CASSLIPGPLYGYTF.

This sequence joins TRBV4-3 and TRBJ1-2; D is perhaps TRBD1 (6 bases). Trimming pared 3 bases from V and 1 base from J, leaving 15 bases between. This CDR3 has 16 residues. Germline V gene data show CDR1 as LGHNA and CDR2 as YSLEER. The CDR3 sequence: CASSQEDSFLNYGYTF. The CDR3 DNA sequence: TGCGCCAGCAGCCAGGAGGACAGCTTCCTTAACTATGGCTACACCTTC.

The chain employs TRBV7-2 and TRBJ2-7; 9 bases agree with TRBD1. Per germline, CDR1 SGHTA and CDR2 FQGNSA. V was pared by 4 bases and J by 2 bases, with 3 bases of the junction left unmatched. The CDR3 extends over 14 amino acids. CDR3 protein: CASSYGTGTYEQYF. CDR3 nucleotide sequence: TGTGCCAGCAGCTACGGGACAGGGACCTACGAGCAGTACTTC.

This clone was seen only a few times. The chain couples TRBV4-3 to TRBJ2-7; 7 bases line up with TRBD2. Germline V gene sequence: CDR1 LGHNA, CDR2 YSLEER. V was pared by 0 bases and J by 6 bases, with 5 bases of the junction left unmatched. This CDR3 spans 14 amino acids. CDR3 coding DNA: TGCGCCAGCAGCCAAGAAGCGGGGATCTCCGAGCAGTACTTC. It is translated as CASSQEAGISEQYF.

The chain uses TRBV6-2 or TRBV6-3 and TRBJ2-3; D gene ambiguous. V dropped 2 bases and J dropped 2 bases, with 11 bases sitting between them. This CDR3 contains 15 residues. Germline CDR1 and CDR2: MNHEY and SVGEGT. The CDR3 region is CASSYEALDTDTQYF. The CDR3 DNA reads TGTGCCAGCAGTTACGAGGCTTTAGACACAGATACGCAGTATTTT.

V and J are TRBV20-1 and TRBJ2-5; D is perhaps TRBD1 or TRBD2 (5 bases each). Between the trimmed V and J ends, which lost 3 bases and 5 bases, there was a span of 16 bases. The length of the CDR3 is 14 residues. Germline V lookup: CDR1 DFQATT, CDR2 SNEGSKA (reference sequence). CDR3 in DNA: TGCAGTGCTAGTGACGGGGCTGGCGGGGAGACCCAGTACTTC. Amino acids: CSASDGAGGETQYF.

This clone was detected only a few times. CDR3 sequence: CASSVVMGPGTYGYTF. Written as DNA, the CDR3 is TGTGCCAGCAGTGTGGTAATGGGCCCAGGGACCTATGGCTACACCTTC. This chain uses TRBV6-4 with TRBJ1-2; possibly TRBD1 for D (5 bases). Looked up from germline, CDR1 is MRHNA and CDR2 is SNTAGT. The CDR3 loop spans 16 amino acids. Trimming removed 4 bases from V and 4 bases from J, with 19 bases in between.

This chain joins TRBV15 and TRBJ2-1, with 7 bases identical to TRBD1. Trimming removed 0 bases from V and 8 bases from J; junction bases left unmatched: 7. The germline V gene encodes CDR1 LNHNV and CDR2 YYDKDF (reference sequence). The CDR3 length is 15 residues. CDR3 protein: CATSRDQVRGYEQFF. As DNA, the CDR3 is TGTGCCACCAGCAGAGATCAGGTCAGGGGGTATGAGCAGTTCTTC.

This sequence joins TRBV7-8 and TRBJ2-6; 9 positions match TRBD1. V lost 5 bases to trimming and J lost 2 bases; unmatched junction nucleotides: 13. Germline-derived CDR1 and CDR2 are SGHVS and FQNEAQ. This CDR3 comprises 19 residues. The CDR3: CASSNRAGTGYTGANVLTF. The CDR3 DNA reads as TGTGCCAGCAGCAACCGGGCCGGGACAGGGTACACTGGGGCCAACGTCCTGACTTTC.

J is TRBJ1-6 and V is TRBV6-5, with D possibly matching TRBD1 (6 bases). The germline CDR1 and CDR2 sequences are MNHEY and SVGAGI. The length of the CDR3 is 16 residues. Trimming took off 1 base at V and 7 bases at J, with 14 bases between the two ends. CDR3 nucleotide sequence: TGTGCCAGCAGTTACTGGACCGGGACACTAAATTCACCCCTCCACTTT. This codes for CASSYWTGTLNSPLHF.

The chain couples TRBV6-2 or TRBV6-3 to TRBJ2-7; D is perhaps TRBD1 (6 bases). The CDR3 extends over 14 amino acids. Per the germline V gene, CDR1 is MNHEY and CDR2 is SVGEGT. V shed 3 bases and J shed 6 bases, with 15 bases lying between them. The CDR3 DNA reads as TGTGCCAGCAGTTATGAGGGGGAGTTATCCGAGCAGTACTTC. Its protein is CASSYEGELSEQYF.

The V call is TRBV10-3, the J call TRBJ1-6; perhaps TRBD1 as D (5 bases). Germline assignment: CDR1 ENHRY and CDR2 SYGVKD. The CDR3 spans 14 residues. V dropped 0 bases and J dropped 8 bases, with 8 bases sitting between them. Written as DNA, the CDR3 is TGTGCCATCAGTGAGTCCGGGACCCATTCACCCCTCCACTTT. It yields the protein CAISESGTHSPLHF.

This clone showed up just a few times. The rearrangement uses TRBV29-1 and TRBJ1-4; TRBD1 is a possible D gene (5 bases). V was shortened by 4 bases and J by 2 bases, with 11 bases between the two germline ends. The CDR3 contains 14 residues. CDR1 is SQVTM and CDR2 is ANQGSEA in the germline V gene. The CDR3, as DNA: TGCAGCGTTGGGGGGTACGGGACTAATGAAAAACTGTTTTTT. Translating it yields CSVGGYGTNEKLFF.

This clone appeared a few times. The DNA of the CDR3 is TGTGCCAGCAGCCAAGCTTACGAGCAGTACTTC. It specifies CASSQAYEQYF. This chain uses TRBV5-6 with TRBJ2-7; no firm D call. This CDR3 region has 11 residues. Germline CDR1 is SGHDT and CDR2 is YYEEEE. With 4 bases removed from V and 4 bases from J, the gap between germline ends came to 6 bases.

The chain couples TRBV27 to TRBJ1-2, with a possible D match to TRBD1 (6 bases). Looked up from germline, CDR1 is MNHEY and CDR2 is SMNVEV (reference sequence). Trimming took 8 bases from V and 8 from J, leaving 12 bases between them. The CDR3 is made up of 11 amino acids. CDR3 sequence (DNA): TGTGCCAGCGGGGGGCGCAAAGGCTACACCTTC. It translates to CASGGRKGYTF.

The chain has TRBV4-3 and TRBJ2-6; perhaps D is TRBD1 or TRBD2 (5 bases each). The CDR3 runs 16 residues. The germline V gene encodes CDR1 LGHNA and CDR2 YSLEER. V was shortened by 0 bases and J by 4 bases, with 10 bases between the two germline ends. CDR3 residues: CASSQDGGTGANVLTF. The CDR3 coding sequence is TGCGCCAGCAGCCAAGATGGGGGTACCGGGGCCAACGTCCTGACTTTC.

V usage is TRBV6-5 and J usage is TRBJ2-1; D is unclear. Looked up from germline, CDR1 is MNHEY and CDR2 is SVGAGI. Trimming cost V 7 bases and J 6 bases, with 16 bases left between them. The CDR3 loop spans 14 amino acids. CDR3 bases: TGTGCCAGCACTCCAACCGGGCTCGGCAATGAGCAGTTCTTC. This translates into CASTPTGLGNEQFF.

This chain connects TRBV15 to TRBJ2-5; D unresolved. From germline, CDR1 is LNHNV and CDR2 YYDKDF (reference sequence). The CDR3 totals 13 residues. The V and J ends lost 5 bases and 2 bases respectively, with 9 bases between them. CDR3 nucleotides: TGTGCCACCAGCCCGCAGTCGCAAGAGACCCAGTACTTC. Its protein product is CATSPQSQETQYF.

This clone was counted only a few times. The genes are TRBV6-5 and TRBJ2-3; 11 bases match TRBD2. This CDR3 region has 14 residues. The germline CDR1 and CDR2 sequences are MNHEY and SVGAGI. J was trimmed by 5 bases and V by 4 bases; bases with no gene match: 2. CDR3: CASSFSGGGDTQYF. The CDR3 region has the DNA TGTGCCAGCAGTTTTAGCGGGGGGGGAGATACGCAGTATTTT.

The chain carries TRBV10-3 and TRBJ1-5; 9 bases agree with TRBD1. Germline V gene lookup returns CDR1 ENHRY and CDR2 SYGVKD. The CDR3 sequence is 14 residues long. Trimming cost V 10 bases and J 0 bases; bases outside gene matches: 4. CDR3 nucleotide sequence: TGTGCCACTACGGACAGGGGTAGCAATCAGCCCCAGCATTTT. It codes for CATTDRGSNQPQHF.

CDR3 nucleotides: TGCGCCAGCAGTCCAACCGGGACAGGGATCAATCAGCCCCAGCATTTT. Translation: CASSPTGTGINQPQHF. The chain is built from TRBV23-1 and TRBJ1-5, with 9 bases fitting TRBD1. TRBV23-1 is annotated as an ORF whose role is uncertain. J gave up 3 bases and V 4 bases, and 7 bases lay outside the gene matches. This CDR3 comprises 16 residues.

This rearrangement joins TRBV4-3 to TRBJ2-3, with no clear D. V lost 0 bases and J 3 bases, leaving 10 bases between the germline ends. The CDR3 has 15 amino acids. Germline assignment: CDR1 LGHNA and CDR2 YSLEER. The CDR3 reads CASSQDRSRTDTQYF. The CDR3 bases are TGCGCCAGCAGCCAAGATCGGAGTAGAACAGATACGCAGTATTTT.

V is TRBV29-1 and J is TRBJ2-7; possibly TRBD2 for D (5 bases). The ends were cut back, 1 base at V and 2 bases at J, with 9 bases in the middle. CDR1 and CDR2 from the germline V gene are SQVTM and ANQGSEA. This CDR3 spans 13 amino acids. The DNA for the CDR3 is TGCAGCGTTGAAGGGACTGCAGCCTACGAGCAGTACTTC. It codes for CSVEGTAAYEQYF.

This chain connects TRBV12-3 or TRBV12-4 to TRBJ1-1; D call uncertain. The CDR3 extends over 11 amino acids. V gave up 3 bases and J gave up 7 bases, with 6 bases separating them. The CDR3 spells CASSLGSEAFF. In nucleotides, the CDR3 is TGTGCCAGCAGTTTGGGGAGTGAAGCTTTCTTT.

The genes are TRBV2 and TRBJ1-1; no definite D call. This CDR3 has 15 residues. The ends were cut back, 2 bases at V and 1 base at J, with 11 bases in the middle. Germline V gives CDR1 SNHLY, CDR2 FYNNEI. CDR3 coding DNA: TGTGCCAGCAGTGAATCTCACGGCCAGAACACTGAAGCTTTCTTT. Translated: CASSESHGQNTEAFF.

The CDR3 bases are TGCGCCAGCAGCCAAGATCCGGGGGCCCCTGCCAATGAGCAGTTCTTC. Translation gives CASSQDPGAPANEQFF. The rearrangement links TRBV4-3 to TRBJ2-1; D assignment may be TRBD1 or TRBD2 (6 bases each). The CDR3 has 16 residues. The germline V and J ends were trimmed by 0 bases and 6 bases, with 15 bases remaining between them. The germline V gene has CDR1 LGHNA and CDR2 YSLEER.

The chain joins TRBV7-2 to TRBJ1-6; 9 bases are shared with TRBD1. The CDR3 consists of 14 residues. With 6 bases clipped from V and 7 bases from J, the junction kept 4 bases outside the gene matches. Germline CDR1 is SGHTA and CDR2 is FQGNSA. This CDR3 is CASRGQGRNSPLHF. CDR3 coding DNA: TGTGCCAGCAGAGGACAGGGGCGGAATTCACCCCTCCACTTT.

The chain recombines TRBV4-1 with TRBJ1-6; 11 positions agree with TRBD1. Trimming took 1 base from V and 5 from J; bases not matched to a gene: 4. The CDR3 runs 17 residues. Germline CDR1 MGHRA, CDR2 YSYEKL. The CDR3 loop reads CASSQGTGGFNNSPLHF. The CDR3 DNA is TGCGCCAGCAGCCAAGGGACAGGGGGCTTCAATAATTCACCCCTCCACTTT.